The 20 T cell receptor beta chains below come from one sample, sequenced in a study of T cell responses to AZD1222 COVID-19 vaccine. Assay used: immunoSEQ multiplex PCR; TCRdb lists only in-frame clones, some missing. Here the sample spans 65,000 to 95,000 clones, about 92% being singletons. Material: peripheral blood, obtained on day 0 of MenACWY control vaccination. Every receptor here comes from an adult in good health.

The chain combines TRBV7-3 with TRBJ2-2, with D perhaps TRBD1 (5 bases). Germline CDR1 reads SGHTA; CDR2 reads FQGTGA. This CDR3 comprises 15 residues. V was cut by 0 bases and J by 6 bases, with 11 bases left in between. CDR3 sequence (DNA): TGTGCCAGCAGCTTAACCCAGGGAACCGCCGGGGAGCTGTTTTTT. Encoded protein: CASSLTQGTAGELFF. The full variable domain, its missing parts supplied by reference TRBV7-3 and TRBJ2-2, is GAGVSQTPSNKVTEKGKYVELRCDPISGHTALYWYRQSLGQGPEFLIYFQGTGAADDSGLPNDRFFAVRPEGSVSTLKIQRTERGDSAVYLCASSLTQGTAGELFFGEGSRLTVL.

This CDR3 is CASSLPTKRELNTGELFF. The CDR3 nucleotides read TGCGCCAGCAGCTTGCCTACCAAGCGGGAGTTAAACACCGGGGAGCTGTTTTTT. This chain links TRBV5-1 with TRBJ2-2; 8 bases are shared with TRBD2. V was pared by 1 base and J by 2 bases, with 10 bases of the junction left unmatched. The CDR3 runs to 18 residues. Germline-derived CDR1 and CDR2 are SGHRS and YFSETQ.

This clone was seen a handful of times. This CDR3 reads CASSLVRGQVNSPLHF. The CDR3 DNA reads as TGTGCCAGCAGCTTGGTTAGGGGACAGGTCAATTCACCCCTCCACTTT. This chain uses TRBV5-4 with TRBJ1-6, with 8 bases matching TRBD1. Trimming cost V 0 bases and J 7 bases; bases outside gene matches: 6. The CDR3 extends over 16 amino acids. CDR1 is SGHNT and CDR2 is YYREEE in the germline V gene (reference sequence).

The chain couples TRBV6-1 to TRBJ2-3, with 14 bases that match TRBD2. V lost 3 bases and J lost 6; bases outside the gene matches: 11. Looked up from germline, CDR1 is MNHNS and CDR2 is SASEGT. This CDR3 comprises 18 residues. CDR3 amino acids: CASSEPDGLAGGVDTQYF. The DNA of the CDR3 is TGTGCCAGCAGTGAGCCGGACGGACTAGCGGGAGGAGTGGATACGCAGTATTTT.

V gene TRBV12-3 or TRBV12-4 combines with J gene TRBJ1-1, with 7 bases matching TRBD1. This CDR3 is built from 13 residues. V gave up 7 bases and J gave up 1 base; unmatched junction bases: 3. CDR3 DNA sequence: TGTGCCAGCACCCGACAGGGGAACACTGAAGCTTTCTTT. Amino acid sequence: CASTRQGNTEAFF.

The CDR3, as DNA: TGTGCCACCAGTGACTCACAGGGGCGAGGGACCGGGGAGCTGTTTTTT. It codes for CATSDSQGRGTGELFF. This chain links TRBV24-1 with TRBJ2-2, with TRBD1 matching over 7 bases. Germline V gives CDR1 KGHDR, CDR2 SFDVKD. The CDR3 has 16 residues. Trimming removed 4 bases from V and 5 bases from J; junction bases left unmatched: 9.

The rearrangement uses TRBV6-5 and TRBJ1-3; 7 nucleotides line up with TRBD1. Germline V gives CDR1 MNHEY, CDR2 SVGAGI. V lost 6 bases and J lost 0; bases outside the gene matches: 5. The length of the CDR3 is 15 residues. The CDR3 reads CASRRGHSSGNTIYF. For the CDR3, the DNA is TGTGCCAGCAGAAGGGGGCACTCCTCTGGAAACACCATATATTTT.

The rearrangement joins TRBV28 to TRBJ1-6; D is unresolved. CDR1 is MDHEN and CDR2 is SYDVKM in the germline V gene. The CDR3 spans 12 residues. The ends were cut back, 6 bases at V and 5 bases at J, with 5 bases in the middle. CDR3 nucleotide sequence: TGTGCCAGCAGGGAGCATAATTCACCCCTCCACTTT. Its protein is CASREHNSPLHF.

The chain carries TRBV5-1 and TRBJ2-3; 10 bases fit TRBD2. The CDR3 spans 16 residues. J gave up 4 bases and V 0 bases, and 5 bases lay outside the gene matches. In germline, CDR1 is SGHRS, CDR2 YFSETQ. CDR3 bases: TGCGCCAGCAGCTTGGGGTCTAGCGGGAGCGCAGATACGCAGTATTTT. It translates to CASSLGSSGSADTQYF.

J is TRBJ2-5 and V is TRBV2, with D hard to call. The CDR3 sequence is 12 residues long. V was clipped by 4 bases and J by 4 bases, with 7 bases between them. In germline, CDR1 is SNHLY, CDR2 FYNNEI. For the CDR3, the DNA is TGTGCCAGCAGTGGAGGATTAGAGACCCAGTACTTC. This codes for CASSGGLETQYF.

This clone was seen only a few times. One junction end does not reproduce the germline sequence, and a read error may be involved. The chain employs TRBV6-2 or TRBV6-3 and TRBJ1-2, with TRBD1 matching 12 bases. CDR1 and CDR2 (germline): MNHEY, SVGEGT. This CDR3 has 18 residues. CDR3 amino acids: CASGYTVLTGTGGLGYTF. CDR3 nucleotide sequence: TGTGCCAGCGGTTACACCGTACTAACCGGGACAGGGGGCCTTGGCTACACCTTC.

The chain has TRBV25-1 and TRBJ2-1, with D tentatively TRBD2 (6 bases). V was clipped by 6 bases and J by 5 bases, with 17 bases between them. Germline CDR1 is MGHDK and CDR2 is SYGVNS. This CDR3 contains 15 residues. CDR3 sequence (DNA): TGTGCCAGCAGGACAATGGGCGGGAACCACAATGAGCAGTTCTTC. It codes for CASRTMGGNHNEQFF.

V gene TRBV7-2 combines with J gene TRBJ2-7; no definite D call. CDR1 and CDR2 from the germline V gene are SGHTA and FQGNSA. CDR3 length equals 14 residues. Trimming removed 4 bases at V and 0 bases at J, with 10 bases between. The CDR3 loop reads CASSSQLDSYEQYF. The CDR3, as DNA: TGTGCCAGCAGCTCCCAACTGGACTCCTACGAGCAGTACTTC.

CDR3 sequence reads: CATSEQRDNSPLHF. Here the CDR3 DNA reads TGTGCCACCAGTGAGCAGCGAGATAATTCACCCCTCCACTTT. The chain links TRBV24-1 to TRBJ1-6, with D hard to call. The CDR3 sequence is 14 residues long. Germline CDR1 is KGHDR and CDR2 is SFDVKD. The germline V and J ends were trimmed by 4 bases and 5 bases, with 8 bases remaining between them.

The chain recombines TRBV5-1 with TRBJ1-6; D might be TRBD1 (5 bases). The CDR3 is made up of 16 amino acids. V lost 1 base to trimming and J lost 8 bases, with 16 bases between them. In germline, CDR1 is SGHRS, CDR2 YFSETQ. Here the CDR3 reads CASSLMGQGTDSPLHF. CDR3 nucleotides: TGCGCCAGCAGCTTGATGGGGCAGGGTACTGATTCACCCCTCCACTTT.

Only one count was recorded for this clone. The chain employs TRBV5-1 and TRBJ2-5; TRBD2 might be the D (5 bases). With 4 bases removed from V and 0 bases from J, the gap between germline ends came to 10 bases. The CDR3 runs to 14 residues. Germline loops: CDR1 SGHRS, CDR2 YFSETQ. The CDR3, as DNA: TGCGCCAGCAGCGGCCACGGGGACCAAGAGACCCAGTACTTC. The encoded protein is CASSGHGDQETQYF.

The rearrangement joins TRBV5-1 to TRBJ2-5; D perhaps matches TRBD2 (6 bases). Between the trimmed V and J ends, which lost 0 bases and 4 bases, there was a span of 10 bases. The CDR3 runs 14 residues. Germline CDR1 SGHRS, CDR2 YFSETQ. CDR3 nucleotide sequence: TGCGCCAGCAGCTTGGCCGGGGGTCCAGAGACCCAGTACTTC. This translates into CASSLAGGPETQYF.

V gene TRBV5-1 combines with J gene TRBJ2-7, with a weak D call TRBD2 (6 bases). V was pared by 0 bases and J by 2 bases, with 12 bases between. Germline CDR1 reads SGHRS; CDR2 reads YFSETQ. CDR3 size: 15 residues. The CDR3 DNA reads as TGCGCCAGCAGCTTGGGGCGGGAAAGAACCTACGAGCAGTACTTC. It yields the protein CASSLGRERTYEQYF.

This sequence joins TRBV25-1 and TRBJ2-1; D gene unclear. Trimming shortened V by 6 bases and J by 0 bases, and 12 bases separated the two germline ends. CDR1 and CDR2 (germline): MGHDK, SYGVNS. The CDR3 extends over 15 amino acids. The CDR3 region is CASRWRLSSYNEQFF. The CDR3, as DNA: TGTGCCAGCAGGTGGCGGCTCAGCTCCTACAATGAGCAGTTCTTC.

The rearrangement uses TRBV28 and TRBJ2-1; perhaps TRBD2 as D (6 bases). V lost 4 bases, J lost 10 bases, and 11 bases lay in between. Germline values: CDR1 MDHEN, CDR2 SYDVKM. The length of the CDR3 is 12 residues. The CDR3 is CASSWRGREQFF. Written as DNA, the CDR3 is TGTGCCAGCAGTTGGAGGGGAAGGGAGCAGTTCTTC.